This TCR beta chain was sequenced during a study of CD8 T cells in Susac syndrome. Sequencing targeted TCR beta in blood CD8+ and CD4+ T cells. Random hexamers primed reverse transcription of about 0.45 to 1 ug RNA. TCRdb fed the immunoSEQ multiplex PCR reads into MiXCR, producing one record per CDR3 protein. There are around 200,000 distinct CDR3 sequences in the sample; 95% occur only once, and approximately 0.1% lies in the top ten. V lost 5 bases to trimming and J lost 4 bases, with 14 bases between them. Germline V gene sequence: CDR1 DFQATT, CDR2 SNEGSKA (reference sequence). This CDR3 spans 13 amino acids.

This TCR was recovered from a human donor in good health. V usage is TRBV20-1 and J usage is TRBJ2-5; unclear D gene. The sequenced sample was CD4+ T cells from PBMCs. The CDR3 spells CSALNSRVETQYF. For the CDR3, the DNA is TGCAGTGCTCTGAATTCCCGGGTAGAGACCCAGTACTTC.